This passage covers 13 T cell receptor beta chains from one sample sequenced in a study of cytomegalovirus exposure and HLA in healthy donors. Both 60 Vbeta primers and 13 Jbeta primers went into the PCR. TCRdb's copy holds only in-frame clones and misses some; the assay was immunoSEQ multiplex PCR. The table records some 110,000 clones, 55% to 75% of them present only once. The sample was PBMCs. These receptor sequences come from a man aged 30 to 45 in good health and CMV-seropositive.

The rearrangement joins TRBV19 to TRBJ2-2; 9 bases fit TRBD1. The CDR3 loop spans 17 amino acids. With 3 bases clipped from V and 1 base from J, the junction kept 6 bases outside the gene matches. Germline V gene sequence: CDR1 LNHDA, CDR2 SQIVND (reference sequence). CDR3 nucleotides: TGTGCCAGTAGTATCCGAACAGGGGGCATGAACACCGGGGAGCTGTTTTTT. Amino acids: CASSIRTGGMNTGELFF.

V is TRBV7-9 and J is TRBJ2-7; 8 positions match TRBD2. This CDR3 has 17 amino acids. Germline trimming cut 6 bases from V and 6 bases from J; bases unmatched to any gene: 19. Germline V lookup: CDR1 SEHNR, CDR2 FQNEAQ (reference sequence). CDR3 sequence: CASSPDLRGSGDLEQYF. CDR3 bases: TGTGCCAGCAGTCCTGACTTAAGAGGTAGCGGGGATCTCGAGCAGTACTTC.

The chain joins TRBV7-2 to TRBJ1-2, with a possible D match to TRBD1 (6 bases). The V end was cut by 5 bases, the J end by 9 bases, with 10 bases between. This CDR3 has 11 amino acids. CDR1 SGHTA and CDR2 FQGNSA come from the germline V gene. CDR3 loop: CASSPTGSYTF. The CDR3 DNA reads TGTGCCAGCAGCCCTACAGGGAGCTACACCTTC.

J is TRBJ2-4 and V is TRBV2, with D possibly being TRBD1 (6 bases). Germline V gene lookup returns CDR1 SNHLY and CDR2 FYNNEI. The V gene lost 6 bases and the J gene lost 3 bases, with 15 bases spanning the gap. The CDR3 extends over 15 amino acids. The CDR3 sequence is CASRHRVRYKNIQYF. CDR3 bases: TGTGCCAGCAGGCACAGGGTGCGATACAAAAACATTCAGTACTTC.

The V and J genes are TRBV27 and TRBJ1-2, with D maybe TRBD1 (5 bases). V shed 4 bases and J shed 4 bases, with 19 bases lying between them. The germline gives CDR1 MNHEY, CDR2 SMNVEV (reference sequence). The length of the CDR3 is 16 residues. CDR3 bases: TGTGCCAGCAGTTGGGCCAAGGTAGGCGGGGGCTATGGCTACACCTTC. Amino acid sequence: CASSWAKVGGGYGYTF.

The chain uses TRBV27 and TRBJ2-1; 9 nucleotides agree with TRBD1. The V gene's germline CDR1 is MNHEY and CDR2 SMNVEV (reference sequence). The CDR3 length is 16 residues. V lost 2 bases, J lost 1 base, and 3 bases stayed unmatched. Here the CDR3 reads CASSLQTGGSYNEQFF. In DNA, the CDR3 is TGTGCCAGCAGTTTACAGACAGGGGGGTCCTACAATGAGCAGTTCTTC.

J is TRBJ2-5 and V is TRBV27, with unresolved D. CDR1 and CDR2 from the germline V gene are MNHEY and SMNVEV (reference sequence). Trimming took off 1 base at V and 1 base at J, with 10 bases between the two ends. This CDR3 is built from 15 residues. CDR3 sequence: CASSLWAPPQETQYF. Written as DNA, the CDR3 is TGTGCCAGCAGTTTATGGGCCCCACCCCAAGAGACCCAGTACTTC.

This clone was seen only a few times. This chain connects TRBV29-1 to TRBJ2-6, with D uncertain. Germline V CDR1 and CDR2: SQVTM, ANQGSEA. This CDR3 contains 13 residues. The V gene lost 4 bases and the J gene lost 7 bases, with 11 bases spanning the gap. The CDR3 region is CSVGAPRANVLTF. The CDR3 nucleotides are TGCAGCGTTGGAGCTCCGCGAGCCAACGTCCTGACTTTC.

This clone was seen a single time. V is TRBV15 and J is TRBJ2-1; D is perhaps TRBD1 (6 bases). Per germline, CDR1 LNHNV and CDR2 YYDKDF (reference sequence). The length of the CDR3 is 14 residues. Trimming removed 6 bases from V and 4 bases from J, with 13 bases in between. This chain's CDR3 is CATSRTASYNEQFF. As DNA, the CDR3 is TGTGCCACCAGTCGGACAGCGTCTTACAATGAGCAGTTCTTC.

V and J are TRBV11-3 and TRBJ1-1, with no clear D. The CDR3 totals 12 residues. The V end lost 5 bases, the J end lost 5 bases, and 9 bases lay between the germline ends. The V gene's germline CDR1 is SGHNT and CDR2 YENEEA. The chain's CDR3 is CASSDRQTEAFF. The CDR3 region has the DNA TGTGCCAGCAGCGACCGACAAACTGAAGCTTTCTTT.

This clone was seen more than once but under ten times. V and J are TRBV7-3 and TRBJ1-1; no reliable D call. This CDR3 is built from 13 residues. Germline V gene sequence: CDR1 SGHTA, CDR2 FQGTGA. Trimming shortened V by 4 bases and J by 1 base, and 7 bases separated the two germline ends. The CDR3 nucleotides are TGTGCCAGCAGCTCAGACAAGAACACTGAAGCTTTCTTT. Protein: CASSSDKNTEAFF.

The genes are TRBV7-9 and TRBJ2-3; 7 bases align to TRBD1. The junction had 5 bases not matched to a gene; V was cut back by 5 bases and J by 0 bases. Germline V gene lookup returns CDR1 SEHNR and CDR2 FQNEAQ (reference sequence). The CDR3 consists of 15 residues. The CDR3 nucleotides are TGTGCCAGCAGCCTAGGGACAGACAGCACAGATACGCAGTATTTT. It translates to CASSLGTDSTDTQYF.

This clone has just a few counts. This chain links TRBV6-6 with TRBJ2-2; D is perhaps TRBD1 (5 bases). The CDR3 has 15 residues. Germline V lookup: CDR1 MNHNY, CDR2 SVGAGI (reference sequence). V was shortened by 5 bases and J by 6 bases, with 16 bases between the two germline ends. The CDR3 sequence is CASSTSGRSAGELFF. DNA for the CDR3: TGTGCCAGCAGTACCTCAGGGCGGTCCGCCGGGGAGCTGTTTTTT.